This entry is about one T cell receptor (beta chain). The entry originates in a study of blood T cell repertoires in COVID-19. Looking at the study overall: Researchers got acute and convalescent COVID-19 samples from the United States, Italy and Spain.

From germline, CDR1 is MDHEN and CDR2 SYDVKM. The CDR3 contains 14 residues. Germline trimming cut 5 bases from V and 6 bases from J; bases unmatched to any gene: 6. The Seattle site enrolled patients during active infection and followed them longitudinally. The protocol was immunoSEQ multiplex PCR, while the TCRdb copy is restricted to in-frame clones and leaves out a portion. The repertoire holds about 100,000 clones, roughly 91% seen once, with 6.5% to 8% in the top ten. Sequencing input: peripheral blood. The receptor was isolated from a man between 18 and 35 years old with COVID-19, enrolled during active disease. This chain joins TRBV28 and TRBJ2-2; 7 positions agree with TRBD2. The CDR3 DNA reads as TGTGCCAGCAGTCATCGACGGGAGGCCGGGGAGCTGTTTTTT. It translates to CASSHRREAGELFF.